These 28 T cell receptor beta chains came from one sample sequenced in a study of cytomegalovirus exposure and HLA in healthy donors. The PCR employed 60 Vbeta primers together with 13 Jbeta primers. The data were produced by immunoSEQ multiplex PCR, yet TCRdb's version contains in-frame clones alone and is incomplete. This table has approximately 71,000 clones, approximately 75% appearing once. The material sequenced was PBMCs. The receptors stem from a woman aged 40 to 50 in good health and CMV-seropositive.

This chain connects TRBV5-6 to TRBJ1-2; unclear D gene. Trimming cost V 3 bases and J 5 bases, with 11 bases left between them. This CDR3 spans 13 amino acids. From germline, CDR1 is SGHDT and CDR2 YYEEEE. The CDR3 loop is CASSSILGYGYTF. DNA of the CDR3: TGTGCCAGCAGCTCTATACTAGGGTATGGCTACACCTTC.

This clone was seen more than once but under ten times. V and J are TRBV5-1 and TRBJ2-1, with 7 bases that match TRBD2. V lost 6 bases, J lost 2 bases, and 14 bases stayed unmatched. This CDR3 region has 17 residues. Germline V lookup: CDR1 SGHRS, CDR2 YFSETQ. The CDR3 protein is CASNRGISSGAYNEQFF. CDR3 DNA sequence: TGCGCCAGCAACCGGGGTATAAGCAGCGGGGCCTACAATGAGCAGTTCTTC.

The chain employs TRBV11-2 and TRBJ1-1, with unresolved D. Germline assignment: CDR1 SGHAT and CDR2 FQNNGV. The germline V and J ends were trimmed by 3 bases and 2 bases, with 10 bases remaining between them. This CDR3 has 14 amino acids. The CDR3 region is CASSLSEGNTEAFF. In nucleotides, the CDR3 is TGTGCCAGCAGCTTGAGTGAGGGAAACACTGAAGCTTTCTTT.

This clone was seen a handful of times. The gene calls are TRBV5-4 and TRBJ1-4; D call uncertain. This CDR3 spans 17 amino acids. Germline values: CDR1 SGHNT, CDR2 YYREEE (reference sequence). V gave up 1 base and J gave up 3 bases, with 16 bases separating them. The chain's CDR3 is CASSLRRGGRSNEKLFF. Here the CDR3 DNA reads TGTGCCAGCAGCTTGCGCCGGGGAGGCCGGTCTAATGAAAAACTGTTTTTT.

The chain links TRBV27 to TRBJ2-7, with 8 bases lining up with TRBD1. The CDR3 is 13 amino acids. Germline CDR1 reads MNHEY; CDR2 reads SMNVEV (reference sequence). With V trimmed by 4 bases and J by 4 bases, 3 bases remained unmatched. CDR3 DNA: TGTGCCAGCAGTTACCAGGGGGCATACGAGCAGTACTTC. Its translation is CASSYQGAYEQYF.

This chain joins TRBV5-1 and TRBJ2-7; D ambiguous. The germline V gene encodes CDR1 SGHRS and CDR2 YFSETQ. V was pared by 1 base and J by 3 bases, with 14 bases between. This CDR3 is built from 15 residues. The CDR3, as DNA: TGCGCCAGCAGCTTGACTATCGGCGAATTCTACGAGCAGTACTTC. Encoded protein: CASSLTIGEFYEQYF.

The V call is TRBV9, the J call TRBJ2-7, with no clear D. The CDR3 is made up of 14 amino acids. Germline values: CDR1 SGDLS, CDR2 YYNGEE. V lost 4 bases and J lost 1, with 12 bases in between. CDR3 loop: CASSPDGQSYEQYF. The CDR3 nucleotides read TGTGCCAGCAGCCCAGATGGGCAGTCCTACGAGCAGTACTTC.

The chain joins TRBV30 to TRBJ2-6; the D gene is possibly TRBD2 (7 bases). This CDR3 spans 20 amino acids. Germline CDR1 is GTSNPN and CDR2 is SVGIG (reference sequence). Trimming removed 0 bases at V and 1 base at J, with 22 bases between. The CDR3 region has the DNA TGTGCCTGGAGTGTCAGGAGGCACAGGGAGGGAAGTTCTGGGGCCAACGTCCTGACTTTC. Amino acids: CAWSVRRHREGSSGANVLTF. The full variable domain, completed using reference TRBV30 and TRBJ2-6, is SQTIHQWPATLVQPVGSPLSLECTVEGTSNPNLYWYRQAAGRGLQLLFYSVGIGQISSEVPQNLSASRPQDRQFILSSKKLLLSDSGFYLCAWSVRRHREGSSGANVLTFGAGSRLTVL.

The chain recombines TRBV5-6 with TRBJ1-3; D remains unclear. CDR3 length: 15 amino acids. The V gene lost 2 bases and the J gene lost 0 bases, with 9 bases spanning the gap. Germline assignment: CDR1 SGHDT and CDR2 YYEEEE. CDR3 bases: TGTGCCAGCAGCTTTGGGCCGTACTCTGGAAACACCATATATTTT. Translated: CASSFGPYSGNTIYF.

This sequence joins TRBV10-3 and TRBJ1-1; D perhaps matches TRBD1 (6 bases). V gave up 2 bases and J gave up 0 bases, with 13 bases separating them. This CDR3 has 16 amino acids. Germline assignment: CDR1 ENHRY and CDR2 SYGVKD. The CDR3 is CAISEPADRLNTEAFF. The CDR3 bases are TGTGCCATCAGTGAGCCTGCGGACAGATTGAACACTGAAGCTTTCTTT.

The chain has TRBV5-1 and TRBJ1-2, with TRBD1 identical over 8 bases. The germline V gene encodes CDR1 SGHRS and CDR2 YFSETQ. There are 17 residues in the CDR3. V was pared by 4 bases and J by 1 base, with 12 bases of the junction left unmatched. The CDR3 protein is CASSPGAGGAFNYGYTF. The CDR3 DNA follows: TGCGCCAGCAGCCCCGGGGCAGGGGGCGCCTTTAACTATGGCTACACCTTC.

This clone has just a few counts. The V gene is TRBV12-5, the J gene TRBJ1-3, with D hard to call. CDR1 is LGHNT, CDR2 FRNRAP, per germline. The CDR3 is made up of 14 amino acids. The ends were cut back, 7 bases at V and 1 base at J, with 11 bases in the middle. CDR3 sequence (DNA): TGTGCTAGTGCCCTGGGAGTTTCTGGAAACACCATATATTTT. It is translated as CASALGVSGNTIYF.

The chain carries TRBV5-1 and TRBJ1-1, with TRBD1 matching over 7 bases. The CDR3 is made up of 13 amino acids. The V gene's germline CDR1 is SGHRS and CDR2 YFSETQ. Trimming took 3 bases from V and 3 from J; bases not matched to a gene: 2. The CDR3 here is CASSSGQHTEAFF. CDR3 coding DNA: TGCGCCAGCAGCTCGGGACAGCACACTGAAGCTTTCTTT.

The rearrangement links TRBV18 to TRBJ2-7; D is possibly TRBD1 (6 bases). CDR1 KGHSH and CDR2 LQKENI come from the germline V gene. V dropped 3 bases and J dropped 3 bases, with 12 bases sitting between them. The CDR3 totals 14 residues. As DNA, the CDR3 is TGTGCCAGCTCACCGATGCACAGGGTCTACGAGCAGTACTTC. Residues: CASSPMHRVYEQYF.

The genes are TRBV2 and TRBJ2-1; D not resolved. V was pared by 2 bases and J by 8 bases, with 7 bases between. The CDR3 is made up of 12 amino acids. Germline CDR1 is SNHLY and CDR2 is FYNNEI. The CDR3 nucleotides are TGTGCCAGCAGTGAAAGCTTCCATGAGCAGTTCTTC. This sequence encodes CASSESFHEQFF. Filled out from reference TRBV2 and TRBJ2-1, the complete variable domain reads EPEVTQTPSHQVTQMGQEVILRCVPISNHLYFYWYRQILGQKVEFLVSFYNNEISEKSEIFDDQFSVERPDGSNFTLKIRSTKLEDSAMYFCASSESFHEQFFGPGTRLTVL.

This CDR3 reads CASSFPTGEQYF. The CDR3 DNA reads as TGTGCCAGCAGCTTTCCCACGGGGGAGCAGTACTTC. This sequence joins TRBV7-6 and TRBJ2-7; tentative D call: TRBD2 (5 bases). Looked up from germline, CDR1 is SGHVS and CDR2 is FNYEAQ. The V and J ends lost 3 bases and 7 bases respectively, with 10 bases between them. The CDR3 contains 12 residues.

The gene calls are TRBV6-6 and TRBJ1-2; tentatively, D is TRBD1 (5 bases). The CDR3 is 16 residues long. The germline V gene encodes CDR1 MNHNY and CDR2 SVGAGI (reference sequence). The germline V and J ends were trimmed by 0 bases and 4 bases, with 15 bases remaining between them. The CDR3 protein is CASSYSGPTGGYGYTF. CDR3 DNA: TGTGCCAGCAGTTACTCGGGACCGACGGGGGGCTATGGCTACACCTTC.

The chain uses TRBV15 and TRBJ2-1, with TRBD1 identical over 8 bases. CDR1 and CDR2 from the germline V gene are LNHNV and YYDKDF (reference sequence). The CDR3 is made up of 15 amino acids. Trimming took 0 bases from V and 15 from J; bases not matched to a gene: 13. CDR3 amino acids: CATSRDLIPDREVFF. The CDR3 bases are TGTGCCACCAGCAGAGATCTAATTCCGGACAGGGAAGTGTTCTTC. The full variable domain, rest sourced from reference TRBV15 and TRBJ2-1, is DAMVIQNPRYQVTQFGKPVTLSCSQTLNHNVMYWYQQKSSQAPKLLFHYYDKDFNNEADTPDNFQSRRPNTSFCFLDIRSPGLGDTAMYLCATSRDLIPDREVFFGPGTRLTVL.

As DNA, the CDR3 is TGTGCCAGCAGCCCAAGCGGGGGCGCCCAAAATTCACCCCTCCACTTT. This codes for CASSPSGGAQNSPLHF. The chain carries TRBV5-8 and TRBJ1-6, with a possible D match to TRBD1 (6 bases). Trimming removed 4 bases from V and 7 bases from J, with 18 bases in between. The CDR3 spans 16 residues. Germline values: CDR1 SGHTS, CDR2 YDEGEE.

This clone was recorded at least ten times. V gene TRBV29-1 combines with J gene TRBJ1-1; 7 bases are shared with TRBD1. In germline, CDR1 is SQVTM, CDR2 ANQGSEA. The CDR3 covers 13 residues. V lost 4 bases to trimming and J lost 3 bases; unmatched junction nucleotides: 5. CDR3 coding DNA: TGCAGCGTTGGACAGGGTGAGGACACTGAAGCTTTCTTT. Its translation is CSVGQGEDTEAFF. The whole variable domain, remainder taken from reference TRBV29-1 and TRBJ1-1, is SAVISQKPSRDICQRGTSLTIQCQVDSQVTMMFWYRQQPGQSLTLIATANQGSEATYESGFVIDKFPISRPNLTFSTLTVSNMSPEDSSIYLCSVGQGEDTEAFFGQGTRLTVV.

The chain uses TRBV5-1 and TRBJ2-1; 11 nucleotides match TRBD2. The V segment lost 0 bases and the J segment 8 bases; nucleotides outside the gene matches: 4. CDR1 SGHRS and CDR2 YFSETQ come from the germline V gene. This CDR3 is 15 amino acids long. CDR3 nucleotides: TGCGCCAGCAGCTTGGTTAGCGGGGGGGCCCATGAGCAGTTCTTC. It codes for CASSLVSGGAHEQFF.

This clone qualifies as medium-sized (0.01 to 0.1%). The rearrangement joins TRBV30 to TRBJ2-1, with 8 bases fitting TRBD2. This CDR3 spans 15 amino acids. V shed 1 base and J 0 bases; nucleotides not matched to a gene: 2. Germline loops: CDR1 GTSNPN, CDR2 SVGIG (reference sequence). CDR3: CAWSAGTSSYNEQFF. In nucleotides, the CDR3 is TGTGCCTGGAGTGCCGGGACTAGCTCCTACAATGAGCAGTTCTTC. The full variable domain, with the rest looked up from reference TRBV30 and TRBJ2-1, is SQTIHQWPATLVQPVGSPLSLECTVEGTSNPNLYWYRQAAGRGLQLLFYSVGIGQISSEVPQNLSASRPQDRQFILSSKKLLLSDSGFYLCAWSAGTSSYNEQFFGPGTRLTVL.

This clone was counted only a few times. The chain links TRBV6-4 to TRBJ2-3, with a tentative D call TRBD2 (6 bases). The V gene's germline CDR1 is MRHNA and CDR2 SNTAGT. Trimming removed 4 bases from V and 0 bases from J, with 11 bases in between. The CDR3 has 15 amino acids. Here the CDR3 reads CASSVASGSTDTQYF. CDR3 DNA sequence: TGTGCCAGCAGTGTGGCAAGCGGGAGCACAGATACGCAGTATTTT.

In its sample, this clone was seen a few times. V usage is TRBV19 and J usage is TRBJ1-6; 9 bases match TRBD1. This CDR3 is built from 14 residues. The ends lost 5 bases at V and 7 bases at J; junction bases unmatched: 3. The germline CDR1 and CDR2 sequences are LNHDA and SQIVND (reference sequence). CDR3 in amino acids: CASSSGQGNSPLHF. The CDR3 coding sequence is TGTGCCAGTAGTTCGGGACAGGGAAATTCACCCCTCCACTTT.

This clone appeared once. The chain carries TRBV11-3 and TRBJ1-1; maybe TRBD1 (5 bases). Per the germline V gene, CDR1 is SGHNT and CDR2 is YENEEA. V lost 3 bases to trimming and J lost 7 bases, with 12 bases between them. The CDR3 covers 13 residues. CDR3 loop: CASSLSREGEAFF. CDR3 bases: TGTGCCAGCAGCTTGTCCAGGGAGGGTGAAGCTTTCTTT.

V usage is TRBV2 and J usage is TRBJ2-3; 8 bases line up with TRBD2. Per germline, CDR1 SNHLY and CDR2 FYNNEI. The CDR3 covers 14 residues. V lost 10 bases to trimming and J lost 4 bases; unmatched junction nucleotides: 10. This CDR3 is CAIPREGRSDTQYF. DNA for the CDR3: TGTGCCATACCCCGGGAGGGGAGGTCAGATACGCAGTATTTT.

The chain carries TRBV13 and TRBJ2-7, with D perhaps matching TRBD2 (5 bases). V shed 4 bases and J shed 7 bases, with 11 bases lying between them. In germline, CDR1 is PRHDT, CDR2 FYEKMQ (reference sequence). CDR3 length: 12 amino acids. The CDR3 region is CASSSLRREQYF. The CDR3 nucleotides are TGTGCCAGCAGCTCTTTAAGGAGGGAGCAGTACTTC.

The V and J genes are TRBV6-8 and TRBJ2-7; TRBD1 agrees at 7 bases. V gave up 6 bases and J gave up 0 bases; unmatched junction bases: 8. Germline-derived CDR1 and CDR2 are MNHGY and SAAAGT. This CDR3 spans 15 amino acids. CDR3 region: CASRPGTASSYEQYF. The CDR3 coding sequence is TGTGCCAGCAGACCCGGGACAGCGAGCTCCTACGAGCAGTACTTC.